The clone carrying this TCR beta chain was recorded many times. What it binds is unknown. Two-round multiplex PCR amplified TCR beta CDR3 from genomic DNA. Primers targeting each individual TRBV and TRBJ gene were applied in first-round PCR. The second round, a PCR step, used universal primers. TCRdb reprocessed the multiplex PCR reads via MiXCR and lists one record per CDR3 protein. The table records around 13,000 distinct CDR3 sequences, less than 35% of them present only once. This sample was included in a study of prognosis after radiotherapy for stage I lung cancer. Looking at the study overall: Distant metastasis occurred in several patients at a median of approximately 7 months after radiotherapy, while some 16 showed no significant progression.

The CDR3 is 13 amino acids. Germline V gives CDR1 SNHLY, CDR2 FYNNEI. V was pared by 5 bases and J by 4 bases, with 11 bases between. Study results and caveats: Differential TRBV and TRBJ gene usage was reported between patients with metastases and patients without them.

The material sequenced was PBMCs, taken before or after stereotactic body radiation therapy (not recorded which). This rearrangement joins TRBV2 to TRBJ1-2, with a possible D match to TRBD1 (6 bases). The sequence came from a donor aged 50 or older with non-small cell lung cancer. DNA of the CDR3: TGTGCCAGCAGTCGGACAGTTTCCTATGGCTACACCTTC. Its translation is CASSRTVSYGYTF.